One TCR beta chain is described in this entry. Gene names are mouse gene names. Coverage ceases 4 residues before the CDR3 finishes, and the germline J gene fills in the end. Extracted RNA was reverse transcribed, and the resulting cDNA served as sequencing template. Assay used: immunoSEQ multiplex PCR; TCRdb lists only in-frame clones, some missing. This sample carries 290,000 or so clones, none of them present only once. After removal of 7 bases from V and 0 bases from J, the junction contained 5 bases not matched to a gene. This CDR3 region has 13 residues. Germline V gives CDR1 GKSSPN, CDR2 SITVG. The entry originates in a study of CD8+ T cells in alopecia areata. Cutaneous lymph node cells were pooled, and they were sorted using CD4, CD8alpha, NKG2D, NKG2ACE and other markers.

This rearrangement joins TRBV31 to TRBJ2-7; 8 nucleotides agree with TRBD2. The specimen sequenced was CD4+ T cells sorted from a lymph node. This TCR was sampled from a C3H/HeJ mouse with alopecia areata. Strain haplotype (MHC): H2-k. CDR3 bases read: TGTGCCTCCCAACTGGGGGACTCCTAT. This gives the protein CASQLGDSY. The full CDR3 protein reads CASQLGDSYEQYF. The full variable domain, its missing parts supplied by reference TRBV31 and TRBJ2-7, is AQTIHQWPVAEIKAVGSPLSLGCTIKGKSSPNLYWYWQATGGTLQQLFYSITVGQVESVVQLNLSASRPKDDQFILSTEKLLLSHSGFYLCASQLGDSYEQYFGPGTRLTVL.